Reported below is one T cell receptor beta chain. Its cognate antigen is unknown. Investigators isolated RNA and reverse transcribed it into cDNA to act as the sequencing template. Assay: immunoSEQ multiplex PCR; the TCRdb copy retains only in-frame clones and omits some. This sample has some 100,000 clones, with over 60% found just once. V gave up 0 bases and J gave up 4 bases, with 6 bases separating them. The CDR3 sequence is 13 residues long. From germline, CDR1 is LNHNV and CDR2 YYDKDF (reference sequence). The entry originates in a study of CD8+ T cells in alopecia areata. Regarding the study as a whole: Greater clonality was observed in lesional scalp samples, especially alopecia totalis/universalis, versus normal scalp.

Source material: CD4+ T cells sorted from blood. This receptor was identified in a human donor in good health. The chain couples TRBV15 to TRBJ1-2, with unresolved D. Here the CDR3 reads CATSRDLPYGYTF. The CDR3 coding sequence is TGTGCCACCAGCAGAGATTTACCCTATGGCTACACCTTC. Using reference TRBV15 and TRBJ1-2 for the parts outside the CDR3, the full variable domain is DAMVIQNPRYQVTQFGKPVTLSCSQTLNHNVMYWYQQKSSQAPKLLFHYYDKDFNNEADTPDNFQSRRPNTSFCFLDIRSPGLGDTAMYLCATSRDLPYGYTFGSGTRLTVV.